Sequencing of this TCR beta chain was carried out in a study of T cell repertoires in cytomegalovirus infection. Study at large: Researchers turned to recently identified HLA-C-restricted CMV epitopes as well as well-studied HLA-B-restricted ones. Indications came from public TCR beta signatures; they pointed to CMV infection and to a matching HLA type. Study-wide results and caveats: CMV-specific TCR beta clonotypes restricted by HLA-C dominated the ex vivo response. CMV carriers having the relevant HLA were flagged by cumulative public TCR beta family frequency.

TCRdb recomputed calls from the reads with MiXCR, one row per CDR3 protein. The sample records tens of thousands of distinct CDR3 sequences, around 20% being singletons. In its sample, this clonotype was seen a few times. Its specificity is unknown. The CDR3 runs to 15 residues. Germline CDR1 LGHNA, CDR2 YSLEER. Deletions cut 0 bases from V and 7 bases from J, with 13 bases between. The sequence was obtained from a human donor in good health (CMV status not recorded). Some clones in this sample may be carry-over from other donors' samples. This specimen consisted of CD8+ T cells from cultured PBMCs, obtained from culture after CMV antigen stimulation. This chain links TRBV4-3 with TRBJ2-1, with a tentative D call TRBD1 (5 bases). CDR3: CASSQDGNRLNEQFF. The CDR3 coding sequence is TGCGCCAGCAGCCAAGATGGGAACAGGTTGAATGAGCAGTTCTTC.